This TCR beta chain was identified in a study of blood T cells in healthy people across ages. Study-wide background: Through template switching, about one barcoded beta molecule was captured per two T cells, as measured in model experiments.

Study-wide results and limits: Measured against age, TCR beta diversity per million T cells decreased in a roughly linear manner. Naive T cell percentage by flow cytometry tracked strongly with beta diversity.

Together with a sample-barcoded 5' primer, a J-beta primer mix was included in a second PCR lasting 7 to 11 cycles. All cDNA molecules were each tagged by a template-switch adaptor with 12 random nucleotides. Each CDR3 protein gets one entry after TCRdb re-called the 5' RACE reads with MiXCR. Among some 920,000 distinct CDR3 sequences, around 54% were seen once, and the ten largest hold over 20%. Regarding this clonotype: Its target is not known.

The CDR3 consists of 14 residues. Germline CDR1 is DFQATT and CDR2 is SNEGSKA (reference sequence). V gave up 6 bases and J gave up 8 bases; unmatched junction bases: 12. The source material was blood. The chain carries TRBV20-1 and TRBJ2-1; 8 bases are a match to TRBD2. The TCR comes from a woman aged 60-70 years in good health. This chain's CDR3 is CSAPWTGGPHEQFF. CDR3 bases: TGCAGTGCCCCCTGGACGGGAGGGCCCCATGAGCAGTTCTTC.